The 14 T cell receptor beta chains below all came from one sample that was sequenced in a study of cytomegalovirus exposure and HLA in healthy donors. The PCR had 60 Vbeta and 13 Jbeta primers. The table came from immunoSEQ multiplex PCR; TCRdb's copy has only in-frame clones and leaves some out. The sample consists of 130,000 or so clones, about four fifths of them appearing once. Sequencing used PBMCs. These receptors were collected from a man aged 25 to 40 in good health and CMV-seronegative.

V gene TRBV28 combines with J gene TRBJ1-1; tentatively, D is TRBD1 (6 bases). The CDR3 is 15 residues long. CDR1 and CDR2 from the germline V gene are MDHEN and SYDVKM. V was shortened by 5 bases and J by 6 bases, with 19 bases between the two germline ends. The CDR3 region is CASSPRRGRAAEAFF. CDR3 in DNA: TGTGCCAGCAGTCCCCGCAGGGGCCGCGCCGCTGAAGCTTTCTTT.

V usage is TRBV5-4 and J usage is TRBJ1-2; 9 nucleotides match TRBD1. Germline CDR1 and CDR2: SGHNT and YYREEE (reference sequence). The ends lost 5 bases at V and 2 bases at J; junction bases unmatched: 7. This CDR3 is 15 amino acids long. CDR3 sequence: CASRRTGDSNYGYTF. The CDR3 nucleotides read TGTGCCAGCAGGAGGACAGGGGACTCAAACTATGGCTACACCTTC. The variable domain in full, with the rest retrieved from reference TRBV5-4 and TRBJ1-2, is ETGVTQSPTHLIKTRGQQVTLRCSSQSGHNTVSWYQQALGQGPQFIFQYYREEENGRGNFPPRFSGLQFPNYSSELNVNALELDDSALYLCASRRTGDSNYGYTFGSGTRLTVV.

The DNA for the CDR3 is TGTGCCAGCGACCCCACTGGGGCCGGCGAGCAGTACTTC. Its protein product is CASDPTGAGEQYF. The chain couples TRBV7-2 to TRBJ2-7, with D possibly being TRBD1 (5 bases). With 8 bases removed from V and 6 bases from J, the gap between germline ends came to 17 bases. Looked up from germline, CDR1 is SGHTA and CDR2 is FQGNSA. This CDR3 is built from 13 residues.

The V gene is TRBV7-8, the J gene TRBJ1-5; 7 nucleotides align to TRBD1. This CDR3 is 17 amino acids long. Per germline, CDR1 SGHVS and CDR2 FQNEAQ. The trim removed 5 bases at V and 0 bases at J, leaving 10 bases unmatched. CDR3 region: CASSGAGTENSNQPQHF. The CDR3 DNA is TGTGCCAGCAGCGGGGCCGGGACAGAAAATAGCAATCAGCCCCAGCATTTT.

The gene calls are TRBV30 and TRBJ1-5; D is uncertain. The CDR3 contains 13 residues. CDR1 and CDR2 (germline): GTSNPN, SVGIG (reference sequence). V was pared by 0 bases and J by 3 bases, with 6 bases between. The CDR3 loop is CAWSVDSNQPQHF. The DNA of the CDR3 is TGTGCCTGGAGTGTTGACTCCAATCAGCCCCAGCATTTT.

This chain connects TRBV29-1 to TRBJ1-2, with D possibly TRBD1 on 6 matching bases. Germline assignment: CDR1 SQVTM and CDR2 ANQGSEA. The CDR3 is 13 amino acids. V was pared by 3 bases and J by 4 bases, with 12 bases between. The CDR3 here is CSVDRGEGYGYTF. Here the CDR3 DNA reads TGCAGCGTTGACAGGGGAGAGGGCTATGGCTACACCTTC.

The chain couples TRBV2 to TRBJ1-4; TRBD1 matches 9 bases. J gave up 8 bases and V 4 bases, and 8 bases lay outside the gene matches. Germline V CDR1 and CDR2: SNHLY, FYNNEI. This CDR3 spans 15 amino acids. CDR3 in amino acids: CASSGRKDRGEKLFF. The CDR3 DNA reads TGTGCCAGCAGTGGGCGGAAGGACAGGGGAGAAAAACTGTTTTTT.

This clone was detected only once. V usage is TRBV29-1 and J usage is TRBJ2-3, with 8 positions matching TRBD2. Germline CDR1 and CDR2: SQVTM and ANQGSEA. This CDR3 spans 15 amino acids. J gave up 0 bases and V 6 bases, and 8 bases lay outside the gene matches. Here the CDR3 reads CSVELLAVSTDTQYF. The CDR3 nucleotides read TGCAGCGTAGAACTACTAGCGGTTAGCACAGATACGCAGTATTTT.

This clone was found a few times. The chain is built from TRBV2 and TRBJ2-7; tentatively, D is TRBD1 (6 bases). Trimming shortened V by 6 bases and J by 0 bases, and 12 bases separated the two germline ends. The CDR3 consists of 14 residues. Germline CDR1 SNHLY, CDR2 FYNNEI. The CDR3 nucleotides are TGTGCCAGCAGAGATTTACAGGGCTCCTACGAGCAGTACTTC. Amino acid sequence: CASRDLQGSYEQYF.

V is TRBV4-2 and J is TRBJ2-3, with a weak D call TRBD2 (6 bases). The CDR3 length is 14 residues. The germline V gene encodes CDR1 LGHNA and CDR2 YNFKEQ. Trimming cost V 4 bases and J 0 bases, with 8 bases left between them. The CDR3 reads CASSPLASTDTQYF. The CDR3 region has the DNA TGTGCCAGCAGCCCGCTAGCGAGCACAGATACGCAGTATTTT.

The V call is TRBV28, the J call TRBJ1-2; D might be TRBD1 (5 bases). There are 15 residues in the CDR3. Germline V CDR1 and CDR2: MDHEN, SYDVKM. The ends were cut back, 5 bases at V and 5 bases at J, with 18 bases in the middle. CDR3 in amino acids: CASSEGAAKTYGYTF. The DNA for the CDR3 is TGTGCCAGCAGTGAAGGGGCAGCGAAAACTTATGGCTACACCTTC.

This chain connects TRBV4-2 to TRBJ1-2; no reliable D call. The ends were cut back, 2 bases at V and 3 bases at J, with 13 bases in the middle. CDR3 length: 15 residues. Germline CDR1 LGHNA, CDR2 YNFKEQ. The CDR3 spells CASSQQAGIDYGYTF. In DNA, the CDR3 is TGTGCCAGCAGCCAACAGGCCGGGATAGACTATGGCTACACCTTC.

The chain carries TRBV6-5 and TRBJ1-4; D gene uncertain. Germline lookup yields CDR1 MNHEY and CDR2 SVGAGI. The CDR3 covers 15 residues. V was pared by 2 bases and J by 7 bases, with 14 bases between. CDR3 protein: CASSYSISGGEKLFF. The CDR3 DNA reads TGTGCCAGCAGTTACAGTATTTCAGGAGGTGAAAAACTGTTTTTT.

The chain uses TRBV29-1 and TRBJ1-1; 10 bases match TRBD1. V was pared by 6 bases and J by 2 bases, with 6 bases of the junction left unmatched. This CDR3 has 14 amino acids. Germline CDR1 SQVTM, CDR2 ANQGSEA. The CDR3 is CSVNRDRGNTEAFF. CDR3 coding DNA: TGCAGCGTCAACAGGGACAGGGGAAACACTGAAGCTTTCTTT.